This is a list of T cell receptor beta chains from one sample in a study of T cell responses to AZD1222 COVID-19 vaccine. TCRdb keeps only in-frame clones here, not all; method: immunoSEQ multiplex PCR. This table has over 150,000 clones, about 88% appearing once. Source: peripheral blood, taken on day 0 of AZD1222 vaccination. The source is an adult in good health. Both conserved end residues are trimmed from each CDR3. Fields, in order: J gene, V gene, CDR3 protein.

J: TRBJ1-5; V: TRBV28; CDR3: ASSLGAGGDQPQH
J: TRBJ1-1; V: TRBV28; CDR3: ASSLRGRDAF
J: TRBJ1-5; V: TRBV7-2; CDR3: ASSSRQGGIQPQH
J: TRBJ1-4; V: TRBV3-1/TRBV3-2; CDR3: ASSQGRIEKLF
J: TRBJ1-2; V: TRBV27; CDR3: ASSLTAYYGYT
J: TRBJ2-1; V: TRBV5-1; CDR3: ASGTGNENEQF
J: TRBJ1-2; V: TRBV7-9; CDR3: ASSFRVGYGYT
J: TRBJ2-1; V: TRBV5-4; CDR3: ASSPGPGFYNEQF
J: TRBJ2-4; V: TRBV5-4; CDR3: ASSLEGAGGQNIQY
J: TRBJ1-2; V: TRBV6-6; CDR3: ASSTGALSHGYT
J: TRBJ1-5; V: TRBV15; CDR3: ATSPPPRGTGGQPQH
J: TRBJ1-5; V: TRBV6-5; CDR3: ASRPIRGQPQH
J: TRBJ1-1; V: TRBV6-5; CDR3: ASSYNPGLRTEAF
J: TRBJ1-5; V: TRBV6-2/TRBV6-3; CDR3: ASSYRNSNQPQH
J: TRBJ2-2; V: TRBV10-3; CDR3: AIRQPGQGNTGELF
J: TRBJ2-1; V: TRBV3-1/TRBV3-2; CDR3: ASSQGASGGAIEQF
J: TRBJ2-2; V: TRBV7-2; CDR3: ASETGTSGKLGELF
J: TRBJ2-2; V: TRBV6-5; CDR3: ASNLHYSELF
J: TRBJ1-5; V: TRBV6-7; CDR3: ASSYPGQGVPQPQH
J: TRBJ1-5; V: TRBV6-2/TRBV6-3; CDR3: ASSYGQTSNQPQH
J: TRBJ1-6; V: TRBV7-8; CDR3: ASRVDTSNSPLH
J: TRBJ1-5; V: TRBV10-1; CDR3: ASSESPYGQPQH
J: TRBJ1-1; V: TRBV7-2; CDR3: ASTQMGKTEAF
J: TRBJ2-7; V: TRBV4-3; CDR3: ASSQGLVVDEQY
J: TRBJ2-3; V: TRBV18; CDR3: ASSPQRGYTDTQY
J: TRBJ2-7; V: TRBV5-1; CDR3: ASSSTGENEQY
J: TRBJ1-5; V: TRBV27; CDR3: ASSFGRGLQPQH
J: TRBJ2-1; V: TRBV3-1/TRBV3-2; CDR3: ASSQPLTRGYNEQF
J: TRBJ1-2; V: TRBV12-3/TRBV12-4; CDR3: ASSLDRLYGYT
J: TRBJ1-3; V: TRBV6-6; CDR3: ASRADGGNTIY
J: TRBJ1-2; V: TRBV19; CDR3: ASSIWSGSYGYT